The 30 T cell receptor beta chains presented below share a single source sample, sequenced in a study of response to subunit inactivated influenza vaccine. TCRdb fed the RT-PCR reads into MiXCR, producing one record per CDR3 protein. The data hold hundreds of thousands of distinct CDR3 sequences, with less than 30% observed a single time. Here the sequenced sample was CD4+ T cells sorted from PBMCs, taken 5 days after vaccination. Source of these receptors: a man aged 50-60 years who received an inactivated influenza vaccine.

The CDR3 nucleotides are TGCGCCAGCAGCCGATCGTGGAATTCCCTCCACGAGCAGTACTTC. This encodes CASSRSWNSLHEQYF. This chain joins TRBV5-1 and TRBJ2-7; D call uncertain. The ends were cut back, 4 bases at V and 5 bases at J, with 19 bases in the middle. Germline CDR1 is SGHRS and CDR2 is YFSETQ. The CDR3 totals 15 residues.

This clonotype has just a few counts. CDR3 DNA: TGTGCCAGCAGCGCAGCAGGGGGATGGAATGAAAAACTGTTTTTT. As protein: CASSAAGGWNEKLFF. This sequence joins TRBV7-8 and TRBJ1-4; 7 nucleotides match TRBD1. Germline CDR1 and CDR2: SGHVS and FQNEAQ. This CDR3 has 15 residues. The trim removed 5 bases at V and 5 bases at J, leaving 8 bases unmatched. The full variable domain, rest sourced from reference TRBV7-8 and TRBJ1-4, is GAGVSQSPRYKVAKRGQDVALRCDPISGHVSLFWYQQALGQGPEFLTYFQNEAQLDKSGLPSDRFFAERPEGSVSTLKIQRTQQEDSAVYLCASSAAGGWNEKLFFGSGTQLSVL.

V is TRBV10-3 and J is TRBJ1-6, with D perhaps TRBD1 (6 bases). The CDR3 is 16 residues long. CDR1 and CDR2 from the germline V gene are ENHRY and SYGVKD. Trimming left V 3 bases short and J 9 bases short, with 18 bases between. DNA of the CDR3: TGTGCCATCAGTGAAGTCCCAGGGGACGCAGGTTCACCCCTCCACTTT. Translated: CAISEVPGDAGSPLHF.

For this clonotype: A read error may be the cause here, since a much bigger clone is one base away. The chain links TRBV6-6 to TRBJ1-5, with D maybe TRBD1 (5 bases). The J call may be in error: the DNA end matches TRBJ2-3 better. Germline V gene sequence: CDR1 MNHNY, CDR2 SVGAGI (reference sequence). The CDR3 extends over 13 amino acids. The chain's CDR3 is CASSNRGNQPQYF. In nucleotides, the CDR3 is TGTGCCAGCAGTAATAGGGGAAATCAGCCCCAGTATTTT.

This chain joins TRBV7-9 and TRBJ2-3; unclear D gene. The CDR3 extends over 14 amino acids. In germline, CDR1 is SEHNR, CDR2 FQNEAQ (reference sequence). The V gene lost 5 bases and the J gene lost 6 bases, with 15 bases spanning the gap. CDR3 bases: TGTGCCAGCAGCCTACGGACCCAGCGTGATACGCAGTATTTT. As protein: CASSLRTQRDTQYF.

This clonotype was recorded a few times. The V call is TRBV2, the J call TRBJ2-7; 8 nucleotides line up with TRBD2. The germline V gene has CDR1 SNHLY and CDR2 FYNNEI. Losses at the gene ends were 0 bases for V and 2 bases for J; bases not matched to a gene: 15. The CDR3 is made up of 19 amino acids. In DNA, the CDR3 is TGTGCCAGCAGTGAAGCGACTTCCGAGCGGGAGCCTCAAACCTACGAGCAGTACTTC. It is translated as CASSEATSEREPQTYEQYF.

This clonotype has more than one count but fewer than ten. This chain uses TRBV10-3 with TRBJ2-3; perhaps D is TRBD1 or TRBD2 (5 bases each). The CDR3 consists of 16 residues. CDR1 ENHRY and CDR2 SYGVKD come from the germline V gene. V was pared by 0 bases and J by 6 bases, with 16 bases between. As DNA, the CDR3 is TGTGCCATCAGTGAGTCGGTAGGGGTCAGGAGGGATACGCAGTATTTT. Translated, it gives CAISESVGVRRDTQYF.

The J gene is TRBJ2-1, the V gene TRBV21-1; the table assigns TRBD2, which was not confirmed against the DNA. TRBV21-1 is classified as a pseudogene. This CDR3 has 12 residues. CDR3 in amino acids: CASRLGGDEQFF. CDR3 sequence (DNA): TGTGCCAGCAGGCTTGGAGGAGATGAGCAGTTCTTC.

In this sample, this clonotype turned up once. This chain's CDR3 is CASSYRRSNQPQHF. Here the CDR3 DNA reads TGTGCCAGCAGTTACAGGCGCAGCAATCAGCCCCAGCATTTT. The chain combines TRBV12-3 or TRBV12-4 with TRBJ1-5, with a weak D call TRBD1 (5 bases). The CDR3 is made up of 14 amino acids. Trimming took 4 bases from V and 1 from J, leaving 8 bases between them.

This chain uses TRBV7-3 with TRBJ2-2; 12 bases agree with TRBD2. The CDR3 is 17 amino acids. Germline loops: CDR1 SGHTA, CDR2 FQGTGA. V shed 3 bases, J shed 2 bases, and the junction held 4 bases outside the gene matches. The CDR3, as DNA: TGTGCCAGCAGCTTCGGACTAGCGGGAATAAACACCGGGGAGCTGTTTTTT. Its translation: CASSFGLAGINTGELFF.

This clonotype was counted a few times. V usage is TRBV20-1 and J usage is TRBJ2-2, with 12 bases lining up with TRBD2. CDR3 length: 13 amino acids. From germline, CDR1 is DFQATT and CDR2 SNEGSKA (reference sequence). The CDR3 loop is CSTLAGGTGELFF. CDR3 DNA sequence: TGCAGCACCCTAGCGGGAGGGACCGGGGAGCTGTTTTTT.

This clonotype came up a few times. This CDR3 reads CASSQDVNAGAFF. In DNA form, the CDR3 reads TGTGCCAGCAGCCAAGACGTCAATGCCGGAGCTTTCTTT. The V and J genes are TRBV4-2 and TRBJ1-1; D gene unclear. The CDR3 runs to 13 residues. Germline V gene data show CDR1 as LGHNA and CDR2 as YNFKEQ. Trimming took off 0 bases at V and 10 bases at J, with 12 bases between the two ends.

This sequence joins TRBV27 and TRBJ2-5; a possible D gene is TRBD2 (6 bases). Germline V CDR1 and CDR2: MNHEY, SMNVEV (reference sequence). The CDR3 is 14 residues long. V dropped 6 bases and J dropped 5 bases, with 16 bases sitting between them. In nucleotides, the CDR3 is TGTGCCAGCAGCCCGCGGGGTGAATGGGAGACCCAGTACTTC. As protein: CASSPRGEWETQYF.

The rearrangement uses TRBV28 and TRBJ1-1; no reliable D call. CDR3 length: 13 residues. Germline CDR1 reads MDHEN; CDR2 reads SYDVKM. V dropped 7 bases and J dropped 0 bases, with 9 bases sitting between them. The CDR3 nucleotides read TGTGCCAGCAAAAGGACCATGAACACTGAAGCTTTCTTT. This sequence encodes CASKRTMNTEAFF.

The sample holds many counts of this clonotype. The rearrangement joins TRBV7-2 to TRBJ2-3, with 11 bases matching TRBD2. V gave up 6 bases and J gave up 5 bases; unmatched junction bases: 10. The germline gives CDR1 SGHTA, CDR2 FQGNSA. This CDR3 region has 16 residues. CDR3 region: CASRATSGGLIDTQYF. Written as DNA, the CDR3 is TGTGCCAGCAGAGCTACTAGCGGGGGTTTAATAGATACGCAGTATTTT. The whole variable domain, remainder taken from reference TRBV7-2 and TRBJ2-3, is GAGVSQSPSNKVTEKGKDVELRCDPISGHTALYWYRQSLGQGLEFLIYFQGNSAPDKSGLPSDRFSAERTGGSVSTLTIQRTQQEDSAVYLCASRATSGGLIDTQYFGPGTRLTVL.

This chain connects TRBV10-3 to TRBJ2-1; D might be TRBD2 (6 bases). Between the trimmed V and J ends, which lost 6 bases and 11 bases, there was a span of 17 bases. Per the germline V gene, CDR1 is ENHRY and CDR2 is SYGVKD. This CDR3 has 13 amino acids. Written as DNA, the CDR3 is TGTGCCATCAGGGAACAAAGTGCGGGACAGCAGTTCTTC. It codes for CAIREQSAGQQFF.

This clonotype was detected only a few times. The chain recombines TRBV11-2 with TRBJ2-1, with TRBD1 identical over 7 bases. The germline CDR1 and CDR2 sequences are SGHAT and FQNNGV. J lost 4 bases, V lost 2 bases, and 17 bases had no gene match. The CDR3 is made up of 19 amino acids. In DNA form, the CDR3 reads TGTGCCAGCAGCTTACTGACTACCGGAAGTCAGGGGGTTTACAATGAGCAGTTCTTC. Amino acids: CASSLLTTGSQGVYNEQFF.

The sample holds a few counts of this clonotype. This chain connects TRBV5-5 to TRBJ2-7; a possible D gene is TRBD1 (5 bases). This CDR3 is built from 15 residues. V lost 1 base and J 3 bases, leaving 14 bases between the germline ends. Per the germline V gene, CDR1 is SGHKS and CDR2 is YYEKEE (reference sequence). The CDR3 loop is CASSLRPGYSYEQYF. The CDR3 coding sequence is TGTGCCAGCAGCTTGAGGCCAGGGTATAGCTACGAGCAGTACTTC.

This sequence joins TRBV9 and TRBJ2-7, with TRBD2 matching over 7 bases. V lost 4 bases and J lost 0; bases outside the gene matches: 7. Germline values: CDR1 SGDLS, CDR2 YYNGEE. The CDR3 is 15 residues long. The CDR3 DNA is TGTGCCAGCAGCCCTGGACTAGTCAACTCCTACGAGCAGTACTTC. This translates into CASSPGLVNSYEQYF.

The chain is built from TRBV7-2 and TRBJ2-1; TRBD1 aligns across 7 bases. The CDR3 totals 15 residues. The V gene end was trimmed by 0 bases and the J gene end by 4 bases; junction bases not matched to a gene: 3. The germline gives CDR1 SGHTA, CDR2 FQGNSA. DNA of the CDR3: TGTGCCAGCAGCTTAGCGGACAGGATTTACAATGAGCAGTTCTTC. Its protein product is CASSLADRIYNEQFF.

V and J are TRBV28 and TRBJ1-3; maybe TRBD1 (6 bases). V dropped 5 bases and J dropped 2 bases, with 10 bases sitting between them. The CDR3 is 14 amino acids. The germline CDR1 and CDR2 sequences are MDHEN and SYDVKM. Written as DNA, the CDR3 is TGTGCCAGCAGTACAGGGTGGCCTGGAAACACCATATATTTT. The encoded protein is CASSTGWPGNTIYF.

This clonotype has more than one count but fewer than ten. CDR3 sequence reads: CASSPNRLAGGNTGELFF. CDR3 DNA sequence: TGCGCCAGCAGCCCCAACCGACTAGCGGGGGGAAACACCGGGGAGCTGTTTTTT. This chain uses TRBV4-3 with TRBJ2-2, with TRBD2 matching over 13 bases. The V gene's germline CDR1 is LGHNA and CDR2 YSLEER. This CDR3 spans 18 amino acids. The V and J ends lost 4 bases and 2 bases, in that order; junction bases with no gene match: 7.

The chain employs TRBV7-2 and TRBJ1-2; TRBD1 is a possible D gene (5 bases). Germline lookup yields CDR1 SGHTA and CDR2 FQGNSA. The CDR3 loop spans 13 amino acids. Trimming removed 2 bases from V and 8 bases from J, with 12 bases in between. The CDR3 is CASSLSRGYGYTF. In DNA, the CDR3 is TGTGCCAGCAGCTTATCACGGGGGTACGGCTACACCTTC.

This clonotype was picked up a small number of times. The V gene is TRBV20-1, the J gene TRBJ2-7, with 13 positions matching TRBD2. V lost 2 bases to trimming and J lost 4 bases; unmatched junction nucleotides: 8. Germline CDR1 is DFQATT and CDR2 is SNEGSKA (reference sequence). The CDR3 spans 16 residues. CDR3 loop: CSARTGTSGNPYEQYF. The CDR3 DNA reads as TGCAGTGCTAGAACTGGGACTAGCGGGAACCCTTACGAGCAGTACTTC.

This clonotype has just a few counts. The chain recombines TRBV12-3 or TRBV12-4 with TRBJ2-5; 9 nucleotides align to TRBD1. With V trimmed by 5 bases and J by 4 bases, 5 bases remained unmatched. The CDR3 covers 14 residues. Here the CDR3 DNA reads TGTGCCAGCAGTACGGGACAGGGTCCAGAGACCCAGTACTTC. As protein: CASSTGQGPETQYF.

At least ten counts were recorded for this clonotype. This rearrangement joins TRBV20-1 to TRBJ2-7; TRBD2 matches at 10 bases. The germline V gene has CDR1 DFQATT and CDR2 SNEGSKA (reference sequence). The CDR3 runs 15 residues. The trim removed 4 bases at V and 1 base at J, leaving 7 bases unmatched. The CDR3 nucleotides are TGCAGTGCTATTTCTCTAGCGGGAGCTTCCTACGAGCAGTACTTC. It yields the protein CSAISLAGASYEQYF.

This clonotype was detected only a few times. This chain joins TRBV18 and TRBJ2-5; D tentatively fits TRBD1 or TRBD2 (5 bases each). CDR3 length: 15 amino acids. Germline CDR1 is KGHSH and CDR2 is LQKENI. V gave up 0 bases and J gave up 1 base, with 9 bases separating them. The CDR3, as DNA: TGTGCCAGCTCACCACCGGGACGGTCCCAAGAGACCCAGTACTTC. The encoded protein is CASSPPGRSQETQYF.

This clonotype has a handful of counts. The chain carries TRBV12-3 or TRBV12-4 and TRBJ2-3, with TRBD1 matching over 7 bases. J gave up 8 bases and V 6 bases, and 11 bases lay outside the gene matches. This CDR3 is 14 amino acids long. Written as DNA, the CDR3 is TGTGCCAGCAGCCCAGTCCAGACAGGGTTTACGCAGTATTTT. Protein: CASSPVQTGFTQYF.

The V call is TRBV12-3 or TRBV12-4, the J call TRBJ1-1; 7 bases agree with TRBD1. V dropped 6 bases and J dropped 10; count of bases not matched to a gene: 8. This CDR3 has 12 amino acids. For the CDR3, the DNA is TGTGCCAGCAGCCAGGGGGTGCCGGGAGCTTTCTTT. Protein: CASSQGVPGAFF.

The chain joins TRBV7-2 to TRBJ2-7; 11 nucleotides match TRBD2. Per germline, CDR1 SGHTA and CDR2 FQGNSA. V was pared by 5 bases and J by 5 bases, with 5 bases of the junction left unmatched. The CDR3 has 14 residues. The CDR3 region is CASSPSGGKNEQYF. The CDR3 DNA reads TGTGCCAGCAGCCCTAGCGGGGGGAAAAACGAGCAGTACTTC.